Listed below are T cell receptor beta chains from one sample, sequenced in a study of blood T cell repertoires in acute mononucleosis. Data came from immunoSEQ multiplex PCR; TCRdb stores just in-frame clones and leaves some out. Of under 9,500 clones detected, 20% to 30% appear once; the ten largest clones hold around 30%. The starting material was EBV YVL epitope tetramer+ CD8+ T cells sorted from PBMCs, obtained during acute infectious mononucleosis. These receptor sequences come from a woman younger than 35 with infectious mononucleosis caused by EBV. The CDR3 runs from the conserved cysteine through the conserved F or W. Fields, in order: CDR3 DNA, CDR3 protein, clone size, D gene, J gene, V gene. D genes are given only for firm matches. Size is omitted from some rows. Given values are once, few, many or a class for expanded clones.

CDR3nt: TGCGCCAGCAGCCAGGAGTGGGGCAACACTGAAGCTTTCTTT; CDR3aa: CASSQEWGNTEAFF; abundance: once; d_gene: .; j_gene: TRBJ1-1; v_gene: TRBV4-1
CDR3nt: TGTGCCAGCTTCCCCACTAGCGGGAGTTTCGACGAGCAGTACTTC; CDR3aa: CASFPTSGSFDEQYF; abundance: .; d_gene: TRBD2; j_gene: TRBJ2-7; v_gene: TRBV11-2
CDR3nt: TGTGCCAGCAGCACATATAGCGGGAGGGCCAAGCAGTACTTC; CDR3aa: CASSTYSGRAKQYF; abundance: .; d_gene: TRBD2; j_gene: TRBJ2-7; v_gene: TRBV27
CDR3nt: TGTGCCAGCAGCGCTGGGAGGGACAATGAGCAGTTCTTC; CDR3aa: CASSAGRDNEQFF; abundance: few; d_gene: TRBD2; j_gene: TRBJ2-1; v_gene: TRBV13
CDR3nt: TGTGCCAGCAGAAAGGACAGTATACCTAACTATGGCTACACCTTC; CDR3aa: CASRKDSIPNYGYTF; abundance: .; d_gene: .; j_gene: TRBJ1-2; v_gene: TRBV7-6
CDR3nt: TGTGCCAGCAGCTTACTAGCGGGAGCTGGAGAGACCCAGTACTTC; CDR3aa: CASSLLAGAGETQYF; abundance: many; d_gene: TRBD2; j_gene: TRBJ2-5; v_gene: TRBV11-3
CDR3nt: TGTGCCAGCGGCGGGTACCAAGAGACCCAGTACTTC; CDR3aa: CASGGYQETQYF; abundance: many; d_gene: .; j_gene: TRBJ2-5; v_gene: TRBV2
CDR3nt: TGTGCCAGCAGCCCCGACCCGACAGGGGTCAATGAGCAGTTCTTC; CDR3aa: CASSPDPTGVNEQFF; abundance: few; d_gene: TRBD1; j_gene: TRBJ2-1; v_gene: TRBV7-7
CDR3nt: TGTGCCATCATGAGGGAGTTGGCGGGGCAAGAGACCCATTACTTC; CDR3aa: CAIMRELAGQETHYF; abundance: .; d_gene: .; j_gene: TRBJ2-5; v_gene: TRBV11-2
CDR3nt: TGTGCCAGCAGGCAGTTGACAGGGGGCTTAGGGGCCACGTACTTC; CDR3aa: CASRQLTGGLGATYF; abundance: .; d_gene: TRBD1; j_gene: TRBJ2-5; v_gene: TRBV6-5
CDR3nt: TGTGCCAGCAGCCAAGTGGAGGTGAGCACTGAAGCTTTCTTT; CDR3aa: CASSQVEVSTEAFF; abundance: few; d_gene: .; j_gene: TRBJ1-1; v_gene: TRBV4-2
CDR3nt: TGTGCCAGCAGTTACGCGGGACATAACACCGGGGAGCTGTTTTTT; CDR3aa: CASSYAGHNTGELFF; abundance: many; d_gene: .; j_gene: TRBJ2-2; v_gene: TRBV6-4
CDR3nt: TGTGCCAGCAGTCCGGGGACAGCCCCACGGGAGCAGTACTTC; CDR3aa: CASSPGTAPREQYF; abundance: .; d_gene: TRBD1; j_gene: TRBJ2-7; v_gene: TRBV27
CDR3nt: TGTGCCAGCAGCCAGACAGGGGATTACTACGAGCAGTACTTC; CDR3aa: CASSQTGDYYEQYF; abundance: .; d_gene: TRBD1; j_gene: TRBJ2-7; v_gene: TRBV27
CDR3nt: .; CDR3aa: CASSPGTHTDTQYFF; abundance: .; d_gene: .; j_gene: TRBJ2-3; v_gene: TRBV7-3
CDR3nt: TGTGCCAGGCAACAGACTAGGGAGCAGTTCTTC; CDR3aa: CARQQTREQFF; abundance: few; d_gene: .; j_gene: TRBJ2-1; v_gene: TRBV6-5
CDR3nt: TGTGCCAGCCTTCTCCACTCGGACAGGGGGCCCAATGAGCAGTTCTTC; CDR3aa: CASLLHSDRGPNEQFF; abundance: .; d_gene: TRBD1; j_gene: TRBJ2-1; v_gene: TRBV27
CDR3nt: TGTGCCAGTTTGATCGGTTTTCGGCATGGTACGCAGTATTTT; CDR3aa: CASLIGFRHGTQYF; abundance: .; d_gene: .; j_gene: TRBJ2-3; v_gene: TRBV27
CDR3nt: TGTGCCAGCAGGAAAACCTCTAGCGGCTCCTACGAGCAGTACTTC; CDR3aa: CASRKTSSGSYEQYF; abundance: .; d_gene: TRBD2; j_gene: TRBJ2-7; v_gene: TRBV7-7
CDR3nt: TGTGCCAGCAGTTTATCGGCTAGCGGGAGGGCTCCGGCCCAGTACTTC; CDR3aa: CASSLSASGRAPAQYF; abundance: .; d_gene: TRBD2; j_gene: TRBJ2-5; v_gene: TRBV28
CDR3nt: TGTGCCACCAGCCCCCCCGGGGAGCTGTTTTTT; CDR3aa: CATSPPGELFF; abundance: medium-sized; d_gene: .; j_gene: TRBJ2-2; v_gene: TRBV15
CDR3nt: TGTGCCAGCAGCCTCGACAGTTACGAGCAGTACTTC; CDR3aa: CASSLDSYEQYF; abundance: few; d_gene: .; j_gene: TRBJ2-7; v_gene: TRBV4-1
CDR3nt: TGTGCCAGCAGCTCGAGTGAGGTGGGAATGTACGAGCAGTACTTC; CDR3aa: CASSSSEVGMYEQYF; abundance: .; d_gene: .; j_gene: TRBJ2-7; v_gene: TRBV7-9
CDR3nt: TGTGCCAGCAGCTTAACCCTGGGGTCGGCCGGGGAGCTGTTTTTT; CDR3aa: CASSLTLGSAGELFF; abundance: .; d_gene: .; j_gene: TRBJ2-2; v_gene: TRBV11-2
CDR3nt: TGTGCCAGCAGTTACCCAACAGCCGTTAGCAATCAGCCCCAGCATTTT; CDR3aa: CASSYPTAVSNQPQHF; abundance: many; d_gene: .; j_gene: TRBJ1-5; v_gene: TRBV10-3
CDR3nt: TGTGCCAGCAGCTCCCTAGCGGGAGCCTACAATGAGCAGTTCTTC; CDR3aa: CASSSLAGAYNEQFF; abundance: .; d_gene: TRBD2; j_gene: TRBJ2-1; v_gene: TRBV25-1
CDR3nt: TGTGCCAGCACGAGCTCCTACAATGAGCAGTTCTTC; CDR3aa: CASTSSYNEQFF; abundance: medium-sized; d_gene: .; j_gene: TRBJ2-1; v_gene: TRBV27
CDR3nt: TGTGCCAGCAGCCCATCGATGGCGGGAGGCGGGGATACGCAGTATTTT; CDR3aa: CASSPSMAGGGDTQYF; abundance: few; d_gene: TRBD2; j_gene: TRBJ2-3; v_gene: TRBV28
CDR3nt: TGTGCCAGCATTCTGATAGGGGATGAGCAGTTCTTC; CDR3aa: CASILIGDEQFF; abundance: .; d_gene: .; j_gene: TRBJ2-1; v_gene: TRBV30
CDR3nt: TGTGCCAGCAGTCCCCTAGGGGATGAGCAGTTCTTC; CDR3aa: CASSPLGDEQFF; abundance: .; d_gene: .; j_gene: TRBJ2-1; v_gene: TRBV6-5
CDR3nt: TGCAGCGTTTCAACAGGGCTTGCTGAAGCTTTCTTT; CDR3aa: CSVSTGLAEAFF; abundance: medium-sized; d_gene: .; j_gene: TRBJ1-1; v_gene: TRBV29-1
CDR3nt: TGCGCCAGCAGCCAAGGCGAGGGCGGAAGCACTGAAGCTTTCTTT; CDR3aa: CASSQGEGGSTEAFF; abundance: few; d_gene: .; j_gene: TRBJ1-1; v_gene: TRBV4-1
CDR3nt: TGTGCCAGCAGCCCGGCCCTCCCGGAAAGCCCCTACAATGAGCAGTTCTTC; CDR3aa: CASSPALPESPYNEQFF; abundance: .; d_gene: .; j_gene: TRBJ2-1; v_gene: TRBV5-8
CDR3nt: TGTGCCAGCAGTTACTCAGGACAGGGCTACACTGAAGCTTTCTTT; CDR3aa: CASSYSGQGYTEAFF; abundance: few; d_gene: TRBD1; j_gene: TRBJ1-1; v_gene: TRBV6-4
CDR3nt: TGTGCCAGCAGTGTGACGGGGGGGCACTACGAGCAGTACTTC; CDR3aa: CASSVTGGHYEQYF; abundance: .; d_gene: TRBD2; j_gene: TRBJ2-7; v_gene: TRBV11-2